This T cell receptor (beta chain) was sequenced in a study of T cell changes during pregnancy in multiple sclerosis. There are 18 residues in the CDR3. V lost 11 bases and J lost 0; bases outside the gene matches: 17. Germline V CDR1 and CDR2: MDHEN, SYDVKM. This table comes from immunoSEQ multiplex PCR, and its TCRdb copy is limited to in-frame clones, with some not included. This sample has approximately 68,000 clones; roughly 91% occur once, and the top ten carry under 0.9%. The input for sequencing was peripheral blood, taken in the third trimester of pregnancy. This rearrangement joins TRBV28 to TRBJ2-1, with 9 bases that match TRBD2. The sequence was obtained from a female donor in good health, enrolled as a control in a pregnancy study. Here the CDR3 reads CASNPMGGRDSSYNEQFF. DNA for the CDR3: TGTGCCTCCAATCCGATGGGCGGGAGGGATAGCTCCTACAATGAGCAGTTCTTC.